Below, 18 T cell receptor beta chains from the same sample are listed, as sequenced in a study of blood T cell repertoires in COVID-19. This table comes from immunoSEQ multiplex PCR, and its TCRdb copy is limited to in-frame clones, with some not included. The sample carries roughly 100,000 clones, roughly 87% recorded once. Source material: peripheral blood. These receptor sequences come from a human donor in a cohort sampled during active COVID-19.

The gene calls are TRBV29-1 and TRBJ1-4; D is possibly TRBD1 (5 bases). This CDR3 is built from 12 residues. Germline CDR1 is SQVTM and CDR2 is ANQGSEA. CDR3 DNA: TGCAGAAGTGCGCGGGGCCTTGAAAAACTGTTTTTT. Translated, it gives CRSARGLEKLFF.

CDR3: CATSPGTVSGNTIYF. The CDR3 region has the DNA TGTGCCACCAGCCCCGGGACAGTCTCTGGAAACACCATATATTTT. This chain links TRBV15 with TRBJ1-3; 7 bases are a match to TRBD1. Germline V gene data show CDR1 as LNHNV and CDR2 as YYDKDF (reference sequence). V gave up 5 bases and J gave up 0 bases; unmatched junction bases: 4. The length of the CDR3 is 15 residues.

This clone was detected a few times. This chain links TRBV19 with TRBJ2-1, with TRBD2 matching 8 bases. V lost 1 base to trimming and J lost 6 bases; unmatched junction nucleotides: 5. Per germline, CDR1 LNHDA and CDR2 SQIVND (reference sequence). This CDR3 contains 15 residues. The CDR3 coding sequence is TGTGCCAGTAGTATAGGAGCGGGAGACTCCAATGAGCAGTTCTTC. As protein: CASSIGAGDSNEQFF.

This chain connects TRBV10-3 to TRBJ2-5; 8 nucleotides match TRBD1. J gave up 5 bases and V 6 bases, and 8 bases lay outside the gene matches. Germline lookup yields CDR1 ENHRY and CDR2 SYGVKD. CDR3 length equals 14 residues. CDR3 sequence reads: CAISADRGSETQYF. The DNA for the CDR3 is TGTGCCATCAGCGCTGACAGGGGATCGGAGACCCAGTACTTC.

The rearrangement joins TRBV3-1 (or the pseudogene TRBV3-2) to TRBJ1-6; D is uncertain. The V gene lost 5 bases and the J gene lost 7 bases, with 12 bases spanning the gap. Germline V lookup: CDR1 LGHDT, CDR2 YNNKEL (reference sequence). This CDR3 spans 14 amino acids. In DNA form, the CDR3 reads TGTGCCAGCAGCAACTCGTTCAAAAATTCACCCCTCCACTTT. This codes for CASSNSFKNSPLHF.

This clone was seen more than once but under ten times. This sequence joins TRBV6-5 and TRBJ2-3, with 8 bases that match TRBD1. Germline V gene lookup returns CDR1 MNHEY and CDR2 SVGAGI. CDR3 size: 12 residues. The trim removed 9 bases at V and 8 bases at J, leaving 7 bases unmatched. The CDR3 DNA reads as TGTGCCAGTACAGGGGGATTGGGTACGCAGTATTTT. Residues: CASTGGLGTQYF.

The gene calls are TRBV19 and TRBJ2-2, with D maybe TRBD2 (6 bases). The CDR3 sequence is 15 residues long. V was trimmed by 4 bases and J by 5 bases, leaving 14 bases between them. Germline loops: CDR1 LNHDA, CDR2 SQIVND (reference sequence). CDR3 DNA: TGTGCCAGTAGTAATAATATCGGGGGAACCGGGGAGCTGTTTTTT. The encoded protein is CASSNNIGGTGELFF.

The chain recombines TRBV19 with TRBJ2-7; 14 nucleotides align to TRBD2. Germline assignment: CDR1 LNHDA and CDR2 SQIVND (reference sequence). J gave up 2 bases and V 6 bases, and 15 bases lay outside the gene matches. The CDR3 covers 19 residues. The CDR3 DNA follows: TGTGCCAGTAGATCAAGGGACAGCCCGGGACTAGCGGGAGCCTACGAGCAGTACTTC. This gives the protein CASRSRDSPGLAGAYEQYF.

The chain employs TRBV15 and TRBJ2-1, with 7 bases aligning to TRBD1. Germline trimming cut 9 bases from V and 8 bases from J; bases unmatched to any gene: 10. The CDR3 extends over 13 amino acids. CDR1 LNHNV and CDR2 YYDKDF come from the germline V gene (reference sequence). The DNA for the CDR3 is TGTGCCACACGCCCGACAGGGTATGATGAGCAGTTCTTC. Residues: CATRPTGYDEQFF.

This clone was seen only once. The chain joins TRBV12-3 or TRBV12-4 to TRBJ1-2; D ambiguous. The CDR3 length is 13 residues. The germline V and J ends were trimmed by 1 base and 7 bases, with 10 bases remaining between them. The CDR3 region has the DNA TGTGCCAGCAGTTTAGGGGGTGAGGGTGGCTACACCTTC. It translates to CASSLGGEGGYTF.

The chain joins TRBV28 to TRBJ2-1; 10 bases fit TRBD1. After removal of 5 bases from V and 4 bases from J, the junction contained 5 bases not matched to a gene. CDR3 size: 15 residues. The V gene's germline CDR1 is MDHEN and CDR2 SYDVKM. The CDR3 sequence is CASSGGQGLYNEQFF. DNA of the CDR3: TGTGCCAGCAGTGGGGGACAGGGGTTATACAATGAGCAGTTCTTC.

This chain uses TRBV2 with TRBJ2-2; 8 nucleotides line up with TRBD1. There are 15 residues in the CDR3. CDR1 and CDR2 from the germline V gene are SNHLY and FYNNEI. Trimming took 6 bases from V and 3 from J; bases not matched to a gene: 6. The CDR3 DNA follows: TGTGCCAGCAGACCCCCGACAGGGGACACCGGGGAGCTGTTTTTT. Its protein is CASRPPTGDTGELFF. Based on the CDR3 plus reference TRBV2 and TRBJ2-2, the full variable domain is EPEVTQTPSHQVTQMGQEVILRCVPISNHLYFYWYRQILGQKVEFLVSFYNNEISEKSEIFDDQFSVERPDGSNFTLKIRSTKLEDSAMYFCASRPPTGDTGELFFGEGSRLTVL.

V usage is TRBV11-2 and J usage is TRBJ1-4, with D perhaps matching TRBD1 (5 bases). The CDR3 is 15 residues long. V was pared by 4 bases and J by 7 bases, with 16 bases between. Per the germline V gene, CDR1 is SGHAT and CDR2 is FQNNGV. The CDR3 nucleotides are TGTGCCAGCAGCTCGTCCCTGGGGGGTATTGAAAAACTGTTTTTT. It is translated as CASSSSLGGIEKLFF. Supplemented by reference TRBV11-2 and TRBJ1-4, the full variable domain reads EAGVAQSPRYKIIEKRQSVAFWCNPISGHATLYWYQQILGQGPKLLIQFQNNGVVDDSQLPKDRFSAERLKGVDSTLKIQPAKLEDSAVYLCASSSSLGGIEKLFFGSGTQLSVL.

The chain has TRBV4-1 and TRBJ1-1, with a weak D call TRBD1 (6 bases). The germline CDR1 and CDR2 sequences are MGHRA and YSYEKL. The length of the CDR3 is 17 residues. Trimming stripped 1 base from V and 4 bases from J, with 19 bases between. This CDR3 reads CASSQVGSGAGGTEAFF. The CDR3 nucleotides read TGCGCCAGCAGCCAAGTCGGCTCAGGGGCCGGCGGCACTGAAGCTTTCTTT.

The genes are TRBV29-1 and TRBJ1-1; weak D call: TRBD1 (6 bases). V was trimmed by 3 bases and J by 1 base, leaving 9 bases between them. This CDR3 region has 13 residues. In germline, CDR1 is SQVTM, CDR2 ANQGSEA. CDR3 nucleotide sequence: TGCAGCGTTGAGCGAGGGGGGAACACTGAAGCTTTCTTT. It encodes CSVERGGNTEAFF.

The genes are TRBV6-5 and TRBJ2-1, with 8 bases identical to TRBD2. V shed 0 bases, J shed 3 bases, and the junction held 1 base outside the gene matches. Per germline, CDR1 MNHEY and CDR2 SVGAGI. The length of the CDR3 is 15 residues. Here the CDR3 DNA reads TGTGCCAGCAGTTACTCTAGCGGGGACTACAATGAGCAGTTCTTC. Translating it yields CASSYSSGDYNEQFF.

The chain has TRBV29-1 and TRBJ1-3; D may be TRBD1 (5 bases). Trimming stripped 6 bases from V and 0 bases from J, with 9 bases between. The CDR3 sequence is 13 residues long. Germline V lookup: CDR1 SQVTM, CDR2 ANQGSEA. The CDR3 spells CSVTASSGNTIYF. The CDR3 DNA is TGCAGCGTGACAGCGAGCTCTGGAAACACCATATATTTT.

V usage is TRBV7-9 and J usage is TRBJ1-5, with D unclear. The CDR3 runs 13 residues. Trimming pared 1 base from V and 6 bases from J, leaving 7 bases between. Per germline, CDR1 SEHNR and CDR2 FQNEAQ (reference sequence). CDR3 DNA sequence: TGTGCCAGCAGCTTAGGGGCTGGTCAGCCCCAGCATTTT. Translated: CASSLGAGQPQHF.